One T cell receptor beta chain is described in this entry. Its specificity is unknown. The data are from a study of T cells in Graves' hyperthyroidism and ophthalmopathy. Whole-study findings and limits: In blood, most of the thyroid clonotypes expanded above 0.001 were also present.

The V end was cut by 1 base, the J end by 6 bases, with 13 bases between. Germline values: CDR1 SGHVS, CDR2 FQNEAQ. The CDR3 loop spans 14 amino acids. Regions amplified from RNA transcripts were the TCR beta CDR3 regions. An initial round of RT-PCR targeting the TCR CDR3 relied on the HTBI primer set. From the multiplex PCR reads, TCRdb called clonotypes with MiXCR, one entry per CDR3 protein. The sample has 45,000 to 55,000 distinct CDR3 sequences, about 54% seen once. The genes are TRBV7-8 and TRBJ2-7; a weak D match, TRBD2 (5 bases). The sample taken for sequencing was peripheral blood or thyroid tissue (not recorded which). The clonotype was recovered from a man aged 18 to 29 with Graves' hyperthyroidism. In nucleotides, the CDR3 is TGTGCCAGCAGCTTAGGCGGGCGAGCTAGCGAGCAGTACTTC. Translating gives CASSLGGRASEQYF.